A selection of T cell receptor beta chains follows, all from one sample in a study of blood T cell repertoires in COVID-19. Clones were sequenced by immunoSEQ multiplex PCR, and TCRdb holds only the in-frame ones, with some missing. The sample holds 25,000 to 35,000 clones, 90% to 95% seen once. The source material was peripheral blood. These receptors were collected from a human donor with active COVID-19. The donor label of this sample is uncertain. CDR3s include the opening cysteine and the closing phenylalanine or tryptophan. The D gene is left open where the match is weak.

V gene,D gene,CDR3 protein
TRBV28,TRBD1,CASRAPLDRGPHTDTQYF
TRBV5-1,TRBD2,CASSPGLAGVNYEQFF
TRBV27,TRBD1,CASSPKQGNQETQYF
TRBV6-2/TRBV6-3,NA,CASSRGYEQYF
TRBV18,NA,CASSPQGLYNSPLHF
TRBV19,TRBD1,CATWGQGGAGYTF
TRBV29-1,TRBD1,CSVVGTGGSNYGYTF
TRBV27,NA,CASSYHRTFATNEKLFF
TRBV2,TRBD1,CASRGQAGNTIYF
TRBV5-6,NA,CASSLGSGNYGYTF
TRBV6-5,TRBD2,CASTASGSRNYEQFF
TRBV7-3,NA,CASSLTGLSSYNEQFF
TRBV15,NA,CATSRGGTGYEQYF
TRBV6-4,TRBD2,CASSGKSRLAGVNTGELFF
TRBV6-2/TRBV6-3,TRBD1,CASSYSGQGSYNEQFF
TRBV11-2,NA,CASTSPERNTIYF
TRBV18,TRBD2,CASSLTSGLGYEQYF
TRBV21-1,NA,CASTPGGRSNQPQHF
TRBV6-4,TRBD2,CASSALAGGPVETQYF
TRBV27,TRBD1,CASRGGQGGNSPLHF
TRBV3-1/TRBV3-2,TRBD1,CASSQGTGVYNEQFF
TRBV6-2/TRBV6-3,TRBD2,CASSRPGASGGIAGANVLTF
TRBV11-2,NA,CASSLDQTERVNTEAFF
TRBV7-2,TRBD1,CASSLGQGYTEAFF
TRBV29-1,TRBD1,CSVAGGAEYEQYF
TRBV5-1,NA,CASSVQVLAPEETQYF
TRBV4-3,NA,CASSPRGQTGSYNSPLHF
TRBV18,TRBD1,CASSPPSSQGDTDTQYF
TRBV6-5,NA,CASVWGGGNTIYF
TRBV7-2,TRBD2,CASSFPFGGSAQYF
TRBV7-8,TRBD2,CASSLLISGRAGRNEQFF
TRBV18,NA,CASSPWRPNEQFF
TRBV21-1,NA,CASSPRKRGEIASEQFF
TRBV18,TRBD2,CASSPGTSGAGIYEQYF
TRBV30,NA,CAWRGLRTEHNEQFF
TRBV19,TRBD2,CASSMRGGAYNEQFF
TRBV7-2,NA,CASSLALSFNEQFF
TRBV10-3,TRBD1,CAISEGTDYGYTF
TRBV30,NA,CAWSVLGGSYNEQFF